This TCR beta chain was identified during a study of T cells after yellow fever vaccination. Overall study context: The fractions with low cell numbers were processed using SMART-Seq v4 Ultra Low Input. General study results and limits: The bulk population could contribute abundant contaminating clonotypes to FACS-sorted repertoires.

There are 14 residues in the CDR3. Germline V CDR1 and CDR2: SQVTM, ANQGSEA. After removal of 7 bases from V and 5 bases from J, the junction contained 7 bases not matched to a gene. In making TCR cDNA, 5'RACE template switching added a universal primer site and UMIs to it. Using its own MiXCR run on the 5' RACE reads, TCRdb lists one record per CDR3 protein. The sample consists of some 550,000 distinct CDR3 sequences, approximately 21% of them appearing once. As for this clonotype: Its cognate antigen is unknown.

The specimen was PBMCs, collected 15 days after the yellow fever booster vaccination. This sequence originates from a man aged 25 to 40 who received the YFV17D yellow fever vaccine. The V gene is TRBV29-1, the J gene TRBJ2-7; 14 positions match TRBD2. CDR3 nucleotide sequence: TGCAGCGCAAGACTAGCGGGAGGGCCTAACGAGCAGTACTTC. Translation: CSARLAGGPNEQYF.